Below, 10 T cell receptor beta chains from the same sample are listed, as sequenced in a study of blood T cell repertoires in COVID-19. Profiled with immunoSEQ multiplex PCR; TCRdb holds only in-frame clones, not every one. The table has 300,000 to 400,000 clones, 85% to 90% seen once. The specimen sequenced was peripheral blood. The receptors originated from a woman aged 45 to 65 with COVID-19, enrolled during active disease.

The chain links TRBV3-1 (or the pseudogene TRBV3-2) to TRBJ2-2, with TRBD2 matching over 9 bases. The CDR3 has 16 amino acids. The germline V gene encodes CDR1 LGHDT and CDR2 YNNKEL (reference sequence). V shed 4 bases and J 3 bases; nucleotides not matched to a gene: 6. CDR3 DNA sequence: TGTGCCAGCAGCCCTGCGGGACTAGCAGACACCGGGGAGCTGTTTTTT. Protein sequence: CASSPAGLADTGELFF.

A word on this clone: Other nucleotide sequences from this sample produce the same CDR3. V usage is TRBV5-8 and J usage is TRBJ2-2; TRBD2 agrees at 12 bases. Per germline, CDR1 SGHTS and CDR2 YDEGEE. CDR3 length: 15 amino acids. J lost 4 bases, V lost 3 bases, and 1 base had no gene match. The CDR3 is CASSSSGRGTGELFF. CDR3 DNA sequence: TGTGCCAGCAGCTCTAGCGGGAGGGGCACCGGGGAGCTGTTTTTT.

The chain recombines TRBV5-1 with TRBJ2-1, with 12 positions matching TRBD2. The germline CDR1 and CDR2 sequences are SGHRS and YFSETQ. V was pared by 2 bases and J by 7 bases, with 7 bases of the junction left unmatched. The CDR3 runs 16 residues. The chain's CDR3 is CASSFLLAGGKNEQFF. The DNA of the CDR3 is TGCGCCAGCAGCTTCCTACTAGCGGGAGGTAAAAATGAGCAGTTCTTC. The whole variable domain, filled in from reference TRBV5-1 and TRBJ2-1, reads KAGVTQTPRYLIKTRGQQVTLSCSPISGHRSVSWYQQTPGQGLQFLFEYFSETQRNKGNFPGRFSGRQFSNSRSEMNVSTLELGDSALYLCASSFLLAGGKNEQFFGPGTRLTVL.

The chain recombines TRBV7-2 with TRBJ2-6; 7 bases fit TRBD1. Germline CDR1 reads SGHTA; CDR2 reads FQGNSA. V gave up 0 bases and J gave up 2 bases; unmatched junction bases: 7. CDR3 size: 18 residues. The CDR3 DNA reads TGTGCCAGCAGCTTAGCCTTTCAGGGACAGCCTGGGGCCAACGTCCTGACTTTC. Its protein is CASSLAFQGQPGANVLTF.

This clone occurred once. The genes are TRBV5-6 and TRBJ2-7; D is undetermined. In germline, CDR1 is SGHDT, CDR2 YYEEEE. The CDR3 consists of 13 residues. With 2 bases removed from V and 7 bases from J, the gap between germline ends came to 13 bases. Here the CDR3 reads CASSLVSGSEQYF. The CDR3 bases are TGTGCCAGCAGCTTAGTTTCCGGTTCGGAGCAGTACTTC.

This chain uses TRBV4-1 with TRBJ2-3, with TRBD2 matching 12 bases. Germline V gives CDR1 MGHRA, CDR2 YSYEKL. The junction had 6 bases not matched to a gene; V was cut back by 4 bases and J by 7 bases. This CDR3 spans 15 amino acids. The CDR3, as DNA: TGCGCCAGCAGCCCCCAACTAGCGGGAGGACATACGCAGTATTTT. As protein: CASSPQLAGGHTQYF.

This clone was counted between two and nine times. This sequence joins TRBV18 and TRBJ2-5, with D possibly being TRBD1 (6 bases). The ends were cut back, 6 bases at V and 9 bases at J, with 20 bases in the middle. The V gene's germline CDR1 is KGHSH and CDR2 LQKENI. This CDR3 region has 14 residues. The CDR3 here is CASSPDRQQGAQYF. CDR3 DNA: TGTGCCAGCTCTCCCGACAGGCAGCAAGGGGCCCAGTACTTC.

This sequence joins TRBV9 and TRBJ2-3; 14 positions agree with TRBD2. Germline lookup yields CDR1 SGDLS and CDR2 YYNGEE. With V trimmed by 4 bases and J by 3 bases, 4 bases remained unmatched. The CDR3 spans 16 residues. Here the CDR3 reads CASSRRTSGRTDTQYF. CDR3 DNA: TGTGCCAGCAGCCGCCGGACTAGCGGGAGGACAGATACGCAGTATTTT.

The CDR3 DNA follows: TGTGCCAGCAGCTTGGTTCTGGAGGGCCTTGGCGAGCAGTACTTC. Amino acid sequence: CASSLVLEGLGEQYF. The chain uses TRBV5-6 and TRBJ2-7; perhaps TRBD2 as D (6 bases). The V gene lost 0 bases and the J gene lost 6 bases, with 16 bases spanning the gap. This CDR3 is built from 15 residues. In germline, CDR1 is SGHDT, CDR2 YYEEEE.

This rearrangement joins TRBV18 to TRBJ1-4, with TRBD1 identical over 11 bases. The CDR3 is 16 amino acids. Germline V CDR1 and CDR2: KGHSH, LQKENI. V dropped 3 bases and J dropped 11; count of bases not matched to a gene: 11. CDR3 sequence: CASSPGTGGYSRKLFF. CDR3 in DNA: TGTGCCAGCTCACCGGGGACAGGGGGTTATTCGCGGAAACTGTTTTTT. The whole variable domain, filled in from reference TRBV18 and TRBJ1-4, reads NAGVMQNPRHLVRRRGQEARLRCSPMKGHSHVYWYRQLPEEGLKFMVYLQKENIIDESGMPKERFSAEFPKEGPSILRIQQVVRGDSAAYFCASSPGTGGYSRKLFFGSGTQLSVL.